These 2 T cell receptor beta chains came from one sample sequenced in a study of blood T cell repertoires in COVID-19. Assay used: immunoSEQ multiplex PCR; TCRdb lists only in-frame clones, some missing. The table has about 170,000 clones, around three quarters seen once. Material: peripheral blood. The receptors derive from a man between 60 and 75 years old with acute or convalescent COVID-19.

This chain joins TRBV4-3 and TRBJ1-2; TRBD1 matches 7 bases. Germline V lookup: CDR1 LGHNA, CDR2 YSLEER. The V and J ends lost 1 base and 0 bases, in that order; junction bases with no gene match: 8. The CDR3 extends over 17 amino acids. The CDR3 DNA reads as TGCGCCAGCAGCCAAGCCGGTACAGGGGATACTAACTATGGCTACACCTTC. Amino acids: CASSQAGTGDTNYGYTF.

CDR3: CASSFAGAGNTIYF. CDR3 nucleotide sequence: TGTGCCAGCAGTTTTGCCGGGGCTGGAAACACCATATATTTT. The rearrangement joins TRBV28 to TRBJ1-3; no clear D gene. Deletions cut 3 bases from V and 2 bases from J, with 8 bases between. Germline CDR1 and CDR2: MDHEN and SYDVKM. The CDR3 loop spans 14 amino acids.